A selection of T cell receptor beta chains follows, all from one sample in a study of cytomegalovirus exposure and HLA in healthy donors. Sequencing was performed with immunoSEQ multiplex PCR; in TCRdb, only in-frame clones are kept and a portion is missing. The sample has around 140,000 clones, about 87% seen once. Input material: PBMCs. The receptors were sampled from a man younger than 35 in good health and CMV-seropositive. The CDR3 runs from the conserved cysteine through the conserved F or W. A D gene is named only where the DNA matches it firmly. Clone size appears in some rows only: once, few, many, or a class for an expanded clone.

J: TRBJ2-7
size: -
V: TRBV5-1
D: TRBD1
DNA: TGCGCCAGCAGCTTGGAGGGACAGGGTTACGAGCAGTACTTC
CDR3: CASSLEGQGYEQYF

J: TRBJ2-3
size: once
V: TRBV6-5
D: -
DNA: TGTGCCAGCAGTTACCTGGCGGGTCTTAACACAGATACGCAGTATTTT
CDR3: CASSYLAGLNTDTQYF

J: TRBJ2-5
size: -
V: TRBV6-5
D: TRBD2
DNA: TGTGCCAGCAGTTCCTTAGCGGGAGGAGAAGAGACCCAGTACTTC
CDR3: CASSSLAGGEETQYF

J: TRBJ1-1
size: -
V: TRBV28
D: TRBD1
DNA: TGTGCCAGCACCGCATCAGGGGGAAAAGGGACTGAAGCTTTCTTT
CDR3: CASTASGGKGTEAFF

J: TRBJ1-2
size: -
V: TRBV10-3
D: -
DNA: TGTGCCATCAGTGAGTCGGGAGGGCCTAACTATGGCTACACCTTC
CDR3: CAISESGGPNYGYTF

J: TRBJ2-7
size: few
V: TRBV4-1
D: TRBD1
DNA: TGCGCCAGCAGCCAACTAGTGGGACAGGCCCAGTGGGAGCAGTACTTC
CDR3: CASSQLVGQAQWEQYF

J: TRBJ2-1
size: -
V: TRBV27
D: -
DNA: TGTGCCAGCAGTTCGACAGGATTGGGGGGGAATGAGCAGTTCTTC
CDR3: CASSSTGLGGNEQFF

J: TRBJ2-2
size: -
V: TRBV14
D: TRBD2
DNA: TGTGCCAGCAGAAAAGCTGTTGTTCGGGAGGGGAACACCGGGGAGCTGTTTTTT
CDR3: CASRKAVVREGNTGELFF

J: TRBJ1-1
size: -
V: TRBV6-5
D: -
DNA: TGTGCCAGCAGCGACCCAGGGGCGAACACTGAAGCTTTCTTT
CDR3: CASSDPGANTEAFF

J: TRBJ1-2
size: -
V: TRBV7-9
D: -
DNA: TGTGCCAGCAGCCTAGGACATCGAAATGGCTACACCTTC
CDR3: CASSLGHRNGYTF

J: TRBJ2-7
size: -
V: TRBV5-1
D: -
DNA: TGCGCCAGCAGCTTTCTCACACTGGGGAGCTCCTACGAGCAGTACTTC
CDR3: CASSFLTLGSSYEQYF

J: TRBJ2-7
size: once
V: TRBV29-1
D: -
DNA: TGCAGCGTTGGTTCGAACACCTACGAGCAGTACTTC
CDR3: CSVGSNTYEQYF

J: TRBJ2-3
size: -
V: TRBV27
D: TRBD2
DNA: TGTGCCAGCAGTATGGCTAGCGGGGGCCCCAGGGGTACGCAGTATTTT
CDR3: CASSMASGGPRGTQYF

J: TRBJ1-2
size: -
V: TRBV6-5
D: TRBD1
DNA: TGTGCCAGCAGTTCACAGGGGGCGCGACCCCCCTATGGCTACACCTTC
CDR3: CASSSQGARPPYGYTF

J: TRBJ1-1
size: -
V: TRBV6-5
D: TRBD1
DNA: TGTGCCACAGGGACAGGGCGGACTGAAGCTTTCTTT
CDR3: CATGTGRTEAFF

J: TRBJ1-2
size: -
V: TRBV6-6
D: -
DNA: TGTGCCAGCAGGCCCTCCGGGGGCGGGAGGGATTATGGCTACACCTTC
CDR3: CASRPSGGGRDYGYTF

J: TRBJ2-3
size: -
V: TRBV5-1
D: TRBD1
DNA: TGCGCCAGCAGCTTGTTAGAGGGGGCACCGCCCGGGGATACGCAGTATTTT
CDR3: CASSLLEGAPPGDTQYF

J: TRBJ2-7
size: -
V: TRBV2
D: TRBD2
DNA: TGTGCCAGCAGGAGGACTAGCGGGGGTTTTGAGCAGTACTTC
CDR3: CASRRTSGGFEQYF

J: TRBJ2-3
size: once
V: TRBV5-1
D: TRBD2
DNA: TGCGCCAGCAGCCCACGGAGGGGCGGGGGGATCCCAGATACGCAGTATTTT
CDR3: CASSPRRGGGIPDTQYF

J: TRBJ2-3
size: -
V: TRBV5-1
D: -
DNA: TGCGCCAGCACCCAGACAGATACGCAGTATTTT
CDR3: CASTQTDTQYF

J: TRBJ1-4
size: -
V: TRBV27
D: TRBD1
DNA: TGTGCCAGCAGTTTATCGAGCTTTACAGGGGAGGTCGTTGAAAAACTGTTTTTT
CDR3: CASSLSSFTGEVVEKLFF

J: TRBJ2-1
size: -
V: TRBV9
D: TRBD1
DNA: TGTGCCAGCAGCGTAGATCCGAGGACAGGGGGCGCGGATGAGCAGTTCTTC
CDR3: CASSVDPRTGGADEQFF

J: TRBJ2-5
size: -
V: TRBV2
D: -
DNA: TGTGCCAGCAGCCTACAGGGGGGGGTCCAAGAGACCCAGTACTTC
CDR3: CASSLQGGVQETQYF

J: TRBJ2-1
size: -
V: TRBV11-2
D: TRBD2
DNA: TGTGCCAGCAGCTGGACTAGCGGGGGATACAATGAGCAGTTCTTC
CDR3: CASSWTSGGYNEQFF

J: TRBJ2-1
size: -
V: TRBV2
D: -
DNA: TGTGCCAGCAGTAGGTGGACGGGCGGACTTGAGCAGTTCTTC
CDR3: CASSRWTGGLEQFF

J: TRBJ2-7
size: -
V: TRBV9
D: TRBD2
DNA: TGTGCCAGCAGCGCGGGACTAGCGGGATCCGAGCAGTACTTC
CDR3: CASSAGLAGSEQYF

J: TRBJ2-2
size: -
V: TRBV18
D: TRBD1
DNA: TGTGCCAGCTCATGGACAGGATCGAACACCGGGGAGCTGTTTTTT
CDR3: CASSWTGSNTGELFF